The sequence of this T cell receptor beta chain was determined in a study of response to subunit inactivated influenza vaccine. TCRdb reprocessed the RT-PCR reads with MiXCR, giving one entry per CDR3 protein. Of some 190,000 distinct CDR3 sequences in the sample, over 13% were seen once. Concerning this clonotype itself: Its antigen is unknown.

Study findings and constraints: Each seasonal influenza vaccination, the authors suggested, recruits few new T cells.

Trimming removed 6 bases at V and 3 bases at J, with 12 bases between. The germline V gene encodes CDR1 MNHNY and CDR2 SVGAGI (reference sequence). CDR3 length: 13 residues. The material was CD8+ T cells sorted from PBMCs, obtained around 5 days after vaccination. The rearrangement joins TRBV6-6 to TRBJ2-7; D call uncertain. This sequence originates from a man aged 45-60 years who received an inactivated influenza vaccine. Here the CDR3 DNA reads TGTGCCAGCAGCTATACCGAAGGCTACGAGCAGTACTTC. It yields the protein CASSYTEGYEQYF.